Shown below are 14 T cell receptor beta chains from a single sample sequenced in a study of shared clonotypes between healthy human individuals. The method was immunoSEQ multiplex PCR; TCRdb's version includes in-frame clones alone and lacks a portion of them. The sample contains about 1.1 million clones, around 77% of which appear only once. Material: memory CD4+ T cells from PBMCs. The subset was: CD45RA-negative fraction. These TCRs come from a young man in good health. Some clones in this sample may be carry-over from other donors' samples.

The V and J genes are TRBV25-1 and TRBJ1-1; D might be TRBD1 (5 bases). The germline V gene encodes CDR1 MGHDK and CDR2 SYGVNS. There are 15 residues in the CDR3. V lost 0 bases to trimming and J lost 3 bases, with 11 bases between them. Written as DNA, the CDR3 is TGTGCCAGCAGTGAATATAGGAGGGGCTACACTGAAGCTTTCTTT. This codes for CASSEYRRGYTEAFF.

The CDR3 loop is CASLALEKLFF. The CDR3 DNA reads TGTGCCTCATTGGCTCTTGAAAAACTGTTTTTT. V usage is TRBV30 and J usage is TRBJ1-4; D remains unclear. The CDR3 length is 11 residues. V lost 7 bases and J lost 7, with 10 bases in between. The germline CDR1 and CDR2 sequences are GTSNPN and SVGIG (reference sequence).

The chain uses TRBV5-8 and TRBJ1-4, with no clear D. Trimming removed 4 bases at V and 4 bases at J, with 17 bases between. The CDR3 runs to 16 residues. Germline V gives CDR1 SGHTS, CDR2 YDEGEE. Here the CDR3 reads CASSPKRPLSNEKLFF. The CDR3 nucleotides read TGTGCCAGCAGCCCGAAACGACCGCTCAGTAATGAAAAACTGTTTTTT.

The genes are TRBV28 and TRBJ2-5; 7 nucleotides align to TRBD1. Germline CDR1 MDHEN, CDR2 SYDVKM. Unmatched junction bases numbered 13, after V lost 5 bases and J lost 4 bases. The CDR3 runs 16 residues. The CDR3 here is CASSPGATGAGETQYF. CDR3 DNA: TGTGCCAGCAGTCCAGGGGCAACAGGGGCAGGAGAGACCCAGTACTTC.

V usage is TRBV5-4 and J usage is TRBJ1-4; TRBD1 agrees at 9 bases. This CDR3 is built from 15 residues. The V and J ends lost 3 bases and 2 bases, in that order; junction bases with no gene match: 2. Germline lookup yields CDR1 SGHNT and CDR2 YYREEE (reference sequence). The CDR3 DNA reads TGTGCCAGCAGCTGGACAGGGGTCACTAATGAAAAACTGTTTTTT. This translates into CASSWTGVTNEKLFF.

This rearrangement joins TRBV27 to TRBJ1-2; D perhaps matches TRBD1 (5 bases). Trimming removed 4 bases from V and 1 base from J, with 10 bases in between. This CDR3 comprises 14 residues. Germline CDR1 and CDR2: MNHEY and SMNVEV (reference sequence). CDR3 loop: CASSSLGVNYGYTF. The CDR3 DNA follows: TGTGCCAGCAGTTCTTTGGGGGTTAACTATGGCTACACCTTC.

Comment on this clone: The sample carries other DNA sequences with the same CDR3. The DNA for the CDR3 is TGCGCCAGCAGCCAAGTAAGCACAGGGGGCTACGAGCAGTACTTC. Translated: CASSQVSTGGYEQYF. The chain links TRBV4-1 to TRBJ2-7; 8 positions agree with TRBD1. V gave up 1 base and J gave up 3 bases; unmatched junction bases: 5. The CDR3 has 15 residues. The germline V gene has CDR1 MGHRA and CDR2 YSYEKL.

The V gene is TRBV30, the J gene TRBJ2-5; the D is unclear. CDR3 size: 15 residues. From germline, CDR1 is GTSNPN and CDR2 SVGIG (reference sequence). V was shortened by 1 base and J by 4 bases, with 16 bases between the two germline ends. The CDR3 DNA reads TGTGCCTGGAGTGGGCAAGTGGGGATAACAGAGACCCAGTACTTC. Its translation is CAWSGQVGITETQYF.

This rearrangement joins TRBV30 to TRBJ1-3; D is undetermined. The CDR3 totals 13 residues. V was clipped by 3 bases and J by 8 bases, with 14 bases between them. CDR1 and CDR2 from the germline V gene are GTSNPN and SVGIG (reference sequence). CDR3 bases: TGTGCCTGGAGAATTGGGCTTGAAGACACCATATATTTT. It yields the protein CAWRIGLEDTIYF.

The V gene is TRBV6-6, the J gene TRBJ2-5; TRBD2 aligns across 7 bases. CDR1 is MNHNY and CDR2 is SVGAGI in the germline V gene (reference sequence). The junction had 2 bases not matched to a gene; V was cut back by 4 bases and J by 3 bases. This CDR3 is 13 amino acids long. The CDR3 DNA reads as TGTGCCAGCAGTTTTCTAGCGGAAGAGACCCAGTACTTC. It yields the protein CASSFLAEETQYF.

The chain carries TRBV9 and TRBJ2-3, with TRBD1 matching 8 bases. Germline loops: CDR1 SGDLS, CDR2 YYNGEE. This CDR3 spans 14 amino acids. Losses at the gene ends were 2 bases for V and 5 bases for J; bases not matched to a gene: 4. As DNA, the CDR3 is TGTGCCAGCAGCGTCCAGGGGGCTATAGATACGCAGTATTTT. Amino acid sequence: CASSVQGAIDTQYF.

The chain has TRBV28 and TRBJ1-3; D is perhaps TRBD1 (5 bases). V was trimmed by 7 bases and J by 4 bases, leaving 14 bases between them. This CDR3 is built from 14 residues. Germline CDR1 is MDHEN and CDR2 is SYDVKM. The CDR3 nucleotides read TGTGCCAGCATCGGGGGGACGTGGGGAAACACCATATATTTT. This translates into CASIGGTWGNTIYF.

This chain connects TRBV19 to TRBJ1-5, with TRBD1 as a possible D gene (5 bases). The CDR3 sequence is 15 residues long. The V end was cut by 5 bases, the J end by 4 bases, with 15 bases between. Germline CDR1 is LNHDA and CDR2 is SQIVND (reference sequence). The CDR3 loop reads CASSPGTGRNQPQHF. The CDR3 DNA is TGTGCCAGTAGTCCCGGGACCGGGCGGAATCAGCCCCAGCATTTT.

The chain is built from TRBV11-2 and TRBJ2-7, with TRBD1 matching 7 bases. Germline assignment: CDR1 SGHAT and CDR2 FQNNGV. Unmatched junction bases numbered 5, after V lost 5 bases and J lost 1 base. CDR3 size: 14 residues. The DNA for the CDR3 is TGTGCCAGCAGCCGAGGGACAGTATCCTACGAGCAGTACTTC. Protein: CASSRGTVSYEQYF.